Listed below are T cell receptor beta chains from one sample, sequenced in a study of monozygotic twins with inflammatory bowel disease. TCRdb reworked the 5' RACE reads into one entry per CDR3 protein, no DNA. Its table records approximately 140,000 distinct CDR3 sequences. The sample comprised blood. Receptors originate from a human donor with ulcerative colitis or Crohn's disease, or a healthy co-twin of an affected twin (not recorded which). Each CDR3 is given with its conserved first and last residue.

TRBJ2-1,TRBV6-5,CASSLDRGGGEQFF
TRBJ2-1,TRBV10-3,CATGQGPYNEQFF
TRBJ1-4,TRBV5-1,CASSPITGLGEKLFF
TRBJ2-1,TRBV28,CASSFGWEQFF
TRBJ2-2,TRBV3-1,CARPGCGTGELFF
TRBJ2-5,TRBV27,CASSSFQREGQETQYF
TRBJ2-3,TRBV11-2,CASSPLTSGGPERTDTQYF
TRBJ2-5,TRBV3-1,CASSQLPGGGAPGTQYF
TRBJ1-2,TRBV5-1,CASSLEQPTYGYTF
TRBJ2-3,TRBV10-3,CAISPGTVQLAGVTDTQYF
TRBJ1-5,TRBV5-1,CASSLAGNQPQHF
TRBJ1-5,TRBV20-1,CSAHGTGYQPQHF
TRBJ2-7,TRBV25-1,CASSDGTSYEQYF
TRBJ2-3,TRBV7-2,CASSVHRLVGGDTQYF
TRBJ1-6,TRBV19,CASRAIQAGQILGSNLHF
TRBJ1-2,TRBV6-5,CASSYAKGLVYTF
TRBJ2-7,TRBV6-1,CASDDPVYEQYF
TRBJ2-5,TRBV15,CATSRDTLAGQETQYF
TRBJ2-5,TRBV9,CASSVGGTAEETQYF
TRBJ1-5,TRBV20-1,CSARTGGGFNQPQHF
TRBJ2-1,TRBV9,CASSAQGRDNEQFF
TRBJ2-7,TRBV21-1,CASSTWTGLYEQYF
TRBJ2-1,TRBV27,CASRLRYRRDTNNEQFF
TRBJ1-1,TRBV6-5,CASSYEVNTEAFF
TRBJ2-2,TRBV7-9,CASSLRRGVNTGELFF
TRBJ1-4,TRBV5-6,CASSLWSGVGEKLFF
TRBJ1-3,TRBV19,CASSIGRTRNSGNTIYF
TRBJ2-3,TRBV7-6,CASSLTSGGATDTQYF